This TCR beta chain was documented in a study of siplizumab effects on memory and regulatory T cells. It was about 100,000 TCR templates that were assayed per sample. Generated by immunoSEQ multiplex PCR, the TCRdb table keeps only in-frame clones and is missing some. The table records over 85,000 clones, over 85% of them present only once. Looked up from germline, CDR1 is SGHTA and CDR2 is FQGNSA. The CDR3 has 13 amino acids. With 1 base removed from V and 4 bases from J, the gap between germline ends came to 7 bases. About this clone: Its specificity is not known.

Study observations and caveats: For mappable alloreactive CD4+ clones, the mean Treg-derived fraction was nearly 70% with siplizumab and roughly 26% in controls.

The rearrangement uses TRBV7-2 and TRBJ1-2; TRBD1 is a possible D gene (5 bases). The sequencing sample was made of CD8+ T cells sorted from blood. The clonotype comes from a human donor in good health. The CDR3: CASSLGQGYGYTF. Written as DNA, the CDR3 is TGTGCCAGCAGCTTAGGTCAGGGCTATGGCTACACCTTC.